A single sample is the source of the 5 T cell receptor beta chains below, sequenced in a study of cytomegalovirus exposure and HLA in healthy donors. Use of 60 Vbeta and 13 Jbeta primers characterized the PCR. Only in-frame clones appear in the TCRdb table, and some are missing; sequencing was by immunoSEQ multiplex PCR. Counted here are 150,000 to 200,000 clones, roughly 71% occurring once; the ten biggest clones make up 2.5% to 3%. Sequencing was done on a sample of PBMCs. These receptors originate from a woman in her forties or fifties in good health and CMV-seropositive.

The CDR3 nucleotides read TGCGCCAGCAGCCCAGGGTCAAAAGACTACGAGCAGTACTTC. It codes for CASSPGSKDYEQYF. V gene TRBV5-1 combines with J gene TRBJ2-7; the D gene is possibly TRBD1 (5 bases). The V gene lost 4 bases and the J gene lost 3 bases, with 14 bases spanning the gap. Germline CDR1 SGHRS, CDR2 YFSETQ. The CDR3 spans 14 residues.

This chain connects TRBV5-4 to TRBJ2-1; the D gene is possibly TRBD1 (6 bases). V lost 1 base, J lost 0 bases, and 8 bases lay in between. CDR1 is SGHNT, CDR2 YYREEE, per germline (reference sequence). The CDR3 extends over 15 amino acids. The CDR3 DNA sequence: TGTGCCAGCAGCTTGTCAGGGGCCTCCTACAATGAGCAGTTCTTC. This encodes CASSLSGASYNEQFF.

This rearrangement joins TRBV4-1 to TRBJ1-2, with TRBD1 as a possible D gene (5 bases). This CDR3 spans 15 amino acids. V was pared by 1 base and J by 6 bases, with 15 bases between. In germline, CDR1 is MGHRA, CDR2 YSYEKL. For the CDR3, the DNA is TGCGCCAGCAGCCAAGCGGCAGGGCGATTTCATGGCTACACCTTC. This gives the protein CASSQAAGRFHGYTF.

J is TRBJ1-1 and V is TRBV5-4; the D is unclear. The CDR3 loop spans 14 amino acids. V lost 2 bases and J 2 bases, leaving 10 bases between the germline ends. Germline V gives CDR1 SGHNT, CDR2 YYREEE (reference sequence). The CDR3 DNA follows: TGTGCCAGCAGCTTCAAGAGCTTAAACACTGAAGCTTTCTTT. Amino acid sequence: CASSFKSLNTEAFF.

The V and J genes are TRBV11-2 and TRBJ2-5, with 11 bases identical to TRBD2. CDR3 length equals 16 residues. The V gene's germline CDR1 is SGHAT and CDR2 FQNNGV. Trimming cost V 1 base and J 5 bases; bases outside gene matches: 6. This chain's CDR3 is CASSLGLAGGGETQYF. The CDR3 DNA follows: TGTGCCAGCAGCTTAGGGCTAGCGGGGGGTGGGGAGACCCAGTACTTC. The variable domain in full, with the rest retrieved from reference TRBV11-2 and TRBJ2-5, is EAGVAQSPRYKIIEKRQSVAFWCNPISGHATLYWYQQILGQGPKLLIQFQNNGVVDDSQLPKDRFSAERLKGVDSTLKIQPAKLEDSAVYLCASSLGLAGGGETQYFGPGTRLLVL.